A single sample is the source of the 22 T cell receptor beta chains below, sequenced in a study of shared clonotypes between healthy human individuals. Clones were read by immunoSEQ multiplex PCR, and TCRdb kept only the in-frame ones, dropping some. This sample has some 2,100,000 clones, with approximately 94% found just once. Sequencing was performed on naive CD4+ T cells sorted from blood. Subset denoted: CD45RA+ positively selected. Receptors were obtained from a young man in good health.

V and J are TRBV6-5 and TRBJ2-7, with a possible D match to TRBD1 (5 bases). This CDR3 spans 13 amino acids. The V and J ends lost 5 bases and 7 bases respectively, with 15 bases between them. Germline V gene sequence: CDR1 MNHEY, CDR2 SVGAGI. CDR3 in DNA: TGTGCCAGCAGTCAGGGTGCCGTTTGGGAGCAGTACTTC. Translation: CASSQGAVWEQYF.

The chain combines TRBV2 with TRBJ2-1; 12 bases line up with TRBD2. The CDR3 is 18 amino acids. Germline-derived CDR1 and CDR2 are SNHLY and FYNNEI. With V trimmed by 6 bases and J by 6 bases, 15 bases remained unmatched. The DNA of the CDR3 is TGTGCCAGCAGAGGACTCCTAGGCTTGACTAGCGGGAGCAATGAGCAGTTCTTC. The encoded protein is CASRGLLGLTSGSNEQFF.

About this clone: The sample holds other DNA sequences that translate to the same CDR3. CDR3 region: CASSPPGTGVNYGYTF. CDR3 nucleotide sequence: TGTGCCAGCTCACCGCCCGGGACAGGGGTAAACTATGGCTACACCTTC. V usage is TRBV18 and J usage is TRBJ1-2, with 10 bases matching TRBD1. The CDR3 is 16 residues long. V trimming: 3 bases; J trimming: 2 bases; junction bases outside the gene matches: 6. The germline gives CDR1 KGHSH, CDR2 LQKENI.

In DNA form, the CDR3 reads TGTGCCAGTACGGGAGTATCTGAGTCCAATGAGCAGTTCTTC. Protein: CASTGVSESNEQFF. V is TRBV6-6 and J is TRBJ2-1; D perhaps matches TRBD2 (6 bases). Germline CDR1 and CDR2: MNHNY and SVGAGI (reference sequence). Trimming removed 9 bases at V and 6 bases at J, with 18 bases between. The CDR3 consists of 14 residues.

The chain combines TRBV7-2 with TRBJ2-7; a weak D match, TRBD2 (9 bases). Deletions cut 3 bases from V and 1 base from J, with 25 bases between. Germline CDR1 and CDR2: SGHTA and FQGNSA. This CDR3 spans 19 amino acids. CDR3 bases: TGTGCCAGCAGCTTCGTCGGCAGGGGGCGCGGGAGGGCATCCTACGAGCAGTACTTC. Its protein is CASSFVGRGRGRASYEQYF.

The CDR3 here is CASSRLDYEQYF. Here the CDR3 DNA reads TGTGCCAGCAGCCGGTTAGACTACGAGCAGTACTTC. The chain links TRBV5-8 to TRBJ2-7; the D is unclear. The germline V gene encodes CDR1 SGHTS and CDR2 YDEGEE. The germline V and J ends were trimmed by 4 bases and 3 bases, with 8 bases remaining between them. There are 12 residues in the CDR3.

The gene calls are TRBV6-5 and TRBJ1-2; tentatively, D is TRBD1 (5 bases). V dropped 2 bases and J dropped 5 bases, with 12 bases sitting between them. This CDR3 is 14 amino acids long. CDR1 is MNHEY and CDR2 is SVGAGI in the germline V gene. CDR3 bases: TGTGCCAGCAGTTACACCGGGACTTATTATGGCTACACCTTC. It specifies CASSYTGTYYGYTF.

This clone was seen only once. The V call is TRBV11-2, the J call TRBJ2-1; no definite D call. V lost 5 bases to trimming and J lost 7 bases, with 15 bases between them. The CDR3 runs 14 residues. In germline, CDR1 is SGHAT, CDR2 FQNNGV. CDR3 amino acids: CASSQNAEENEQFF. The CDR3 DNA reads as TGTGCCAGCAGCCAAAACGCCGAGGAGAATGAGCAGTTCTTC.

The genes are TRBV6-5 and TRBJ2-1; D uncertain. The germline V gene encodes CDR1 MNHEY and CDR2 SVGAGI. The CDR3 contains 14 residues. The ends were cut back, 1 base at V and 6 bases at J, with 10 bases in the middle. The CDR3: CASSYYAKGNEQFF. The DNA of the CDR3 is TGTGCCAGCAGTTACTACGCAAAGGGCAATGAGCAGTTCTTC.

Comment on this clone: The junction departs from the called germline gene at one end, perhaps through a read error. The rearrangement uses TRBV7-7 and TRBJ2-7; 12 nucleotides match TRBD2. The CDR3 contains 15 residues. Germline values: CDR1 SSHAT, CDR2 FNYEAQ (reference sequence). The CDR3 bases are TGTGCTAGCAGCCCTAGCGGGGGGGCATTCTACGAGCAGTACTTC. Encoded protein: CASSPSGGAFYEQYF.

V gene TRBV30 combines with J gene TRBJ2-3; 8 bases match TRBD1. The CDR3 is 11 residues long. V trimming: 1 base; J trimming: 13 bases; junction bases outside the gene matches: 4. The germline V gene has CDR1 GTSNPN and CDR2 SVGIG (reference sequence). The CDR3 region has the DNA TGTGCCTGGAGTGGACAGGGGAAGGAGTATTTT. Its protein is CAWSGQGKEYF.

J is TRBJ1-2 and V is TRBV5-6, with a tentative D call TRBD1 (5 bases). The CDR3 runs to 12 residues. V was cut by 7 bases and J by 7 bases, with 14 bases left in between. Germline V lookup: CDR1 SGHDT, CDR2 YYEEEE. The CDR3 reads CASREGRGGYTF. Here the CDR3 DNA reads TGTGCCAGCCGTGAGGGAAGGGGTGGCTACACCTTC.

This sequence joins TRBV6-5 and TRBJ2-4; the D gene is possibly TRBD2 (6 bases). The CDR3 totals 14 residues. The V gene's germline CDR1 is MNHEY and CDR2 SVGAGI. V lost 3 bases and J 8 bases, leaving 14 bases between the germline ends. Here the CDR3 DNA reads TGTGCCAGCAGTTATTCGTCATGGGGGGACATTCAGTACTTC. Translating it yields CASSYSSWGDIQYF.

J is TRBJ2-5 and V is TRBV9, with TRBD1 matching 7 bases. Germline assignment: CDR1 SGDLS and CDR2 YYNGEE. V gave up 0 bases and J gave up 5 bases; unmatched junction bases: 7. The CDR3 has 15 amino acids. This CDR3 reads CASSVGVGTVETQYF. DNA for the CDR3: TGTGCCAGCAGCGTAGGGGTAGGGACAGTTGAGACCCAGTACTTC.

The genes are TRBV28 and TRBJ1-4; D call uncertain. There are 12 residues in the CDR3. V lost 11 bases and J lost 7, with 14 bases in between. Germline assignment: CDR1 MDHEN and CDR2 SYDVKM. CDR3 amino acids: CASGGRPEKLFF. The CDR3 DNA sequence: TGTGCCTCCGGAGGGCGCCCTGAAAAACTGTTTTTT.

V usage is TRBV7-3 and J usage is TRBJ2-7, with 9 bases fitting TRBD1. The CDR3 loop spans 15 amino acids. CDR1 and CDR2 (germline): SGHTA, FQGTGA. With V trimmed by 3 bases and J by 2 bases, 5 bases remained unmatched. Here the CDR3 DNA reads TGTGCCAGCAGCTTGGGACAGGGCTTAACCTACGAGCAGTACTTC. This gives the protein CASSLGQGLTYEQYF.

CDR3 coding DNA: TGTGCCAGCATCCAATCGATGGGCCGGAAAGCTTTCTTT. It translates to CASIQSMGRKAFF. This chain uses TRBV6-5 with TRBJ1-1; D uncertain. V lost 7 bases and J 9 bases, leaving 18 bases between the germline ends. The CDR3 has 13 residues. The germline V gene encodes CDR1 MNHEY and CDR2 SVGAGI.

The chain couples TRBV5-1 to TRBJ1-5, with D hard to call. Germline CDR1 SGHRS, CDR2 YFSETQ. V was trimmed by 0 bases and J by 6 bases, leaving 13 bases between them. The CDR3 length is 15 residues. The CDR3 DNA is TGCGCCAGCAGCTTGGACAGCCCTGGCAGTCAGCCCCAGCATTTT. This translates into CASSLDSPGSQPQHF.

This sequence joins TRBV6-5 and TRBJ2-7; perhaps TRBD2 as D (5 bases). V was pared by 0 bases and J by 5 bases, with 14 bases between. The CDR3 has 15 amino acids. Per germline, CDR1 MNHEY and CDR2 SVGAGI. In DNA, the CDR3 is TGTGCCAGCAGTTACTCCGGGGTTTTTGGACACGAGCAGTACTTC. This gives the protein CASSYSGVFGHEQYF.

The CDR3 DNA reads TGTGCCAGCAGTGAAAGCCGGGCCTACTCCTACGAGCAGTACTTC. It translates to CASSESRAYSYEQYF. The gene calls are TRBV6-1 and TRBJ2-7; D is unclear. Germline CDR1 reads MNHNS; CDR2 reads SASEGT. This CDR3 region has 15 residues. Trimming pared 2 bases from V and 0 bases from J, leaving 11 bases between.

The CDR3 is CASSDTSNSPLHF. As DNA, the CDR3 is TGTGCCAGCAGTGACACTTCTAATTCACCCCTCCACTTT. This sequence joins TRBV27 and TRBJ1-6; D is unclear. Germline assignment: CDR1 MNHEY and CDR2 SMNVEV (reference sequence). CDR3 length: 13 amino acids. Trimming took 5 bases from V and 6 from J, leaving 8 bases between them.

The chain links TRBV5-1 to TRBJ2-3; D unclear. V lost 4 bases, J lost 1 base, and 10 bases lay in between. Germline CDR1 SGHRS, CDR2 YFSETQ. The CDR3 consists of 14 residues. In nucleotides, the CDR3 is TGCGCCAGCAGCGCTAATTACCGCACAGATACGCAGTATTTT. This encodes CASSANYRTDTQYF.